Following are 27 T cell receptor beta chains from one sample sequenced in a study of vaccination and CD4 T cells after COVID-19. No antigens are known for them. Cultured CD4+ T cell DNA underwent sequencing with the Oncomine TCR Beta short-read assay. Using its own MiXCR run on the PCR reads, TCRdb lists one record per CDR3 protein. In the table there are about 15,000 distinct CDR3 sequences, about 39% of which are singletons. Treatment of the sample: approximately 10-day PBMC culture with coronavirus spike peptide pools or control peptides (ViraFEST assay). Sequenced material: CD4+ T cells from blood, cultured in vitro, taken before SARS-CoV-2 vaccination. These receptor sequences come from a human donor who had recovered from COVID-19.

This clonotype was counted between two and nine times. The J gene is TRBJ2-1, the V gene TRBV19, with 10 bases identical to TRBD1. V shed 4 bases and J 3 bases; nucleotides not matched to a gene: 3. The CDR3 length is 15 residues. CDR1 and CDR2 from the germline V gene are LNHDA and SQIVND (reference sequence). The CDR3 sequence is CASSTRTGGYNEQFF. The CDR3 nucleotides are TGTGCCAGTAGTACGCGGACAGGGGGCTACAATGAGCAGTTCTTC.

The V gene is TRBV28, the J gene TRBJ2-2; no reliable D call. Trimming pared 1 base from V and 4 bases from J, leaving 10 bases between. Germline-derived CDR1 and CDR2 are MDHEN and SYDVKM. The CDR3 length is 15 residues. CDR3 amino acids: CASSLFGQFTGELFF. CDR3 sequence (DNA): TGTGCCAGCAGTTTATTTGGGCAGTTCACCGGGGAGCTGTTTTTT.

The CDR3 region is CASSLDPQMGASYGYTF. The CDR3, as DNA: TGTGCCAGCAGCTTGGATCCACAGATGGGGGCTAGCTATGGCTACACCTTC. The chain uses TRBV5-5 and TRBJ1-2; weak D call: TRBD1 (6 bases). V was trimmed by 0 bases and J by 4 bases, leaving 19 bases between them. Per germline, CDR1 SGHKS and CDR2 YYEKEE (reference sequence). The length of the CDR3 is 17 residues.

The chain carries TRBV5-3 and TRBJ1-2; possible D gene TRBD1, 5 bases. TRBV5-3 is flagged as an ORF with uncertain function. V was clipped by 8 bases and J by 8 bases, with 19 bases between them. The CDR3 is made up of 13 amino acids. The CDR3, as DNA: TGTGCCAGCAGCCCTATTTTAGGGGAAGGCTACACCTTC. Translated, it gives CASSPILGEGYTF.

This clonotype is medium-sized. V is TRBV27 and J is TRBJ1-5; D might be TRBD1 (6 bases). CDR1 and CDR2 (germline): MNHEY, SMNVEV (reference sequence). Trimming cost V 4 bases and J 0 bases, with 13 bases left between them. This CDR3 contains 16 residues. CDR3 region: CASSSSGAYSNQPQHF. The CDR3 coding sequence is TGTGCCAGCAGTTCATCGGGGGCATATAGCAATCAGCCCCAGCATTTT.

Within the sample, this clonotype is medium-sized (0.01 to 0.1%). J is TRBJ2-5 and V is TRBV25-1; 7 positions agree with TRBD1. Germline V gives CDR1 MGHDK, CDR2 SYGVNS. The CDR3 sequence is 14 residues long. The V and J ends lost 3 bases and 5 bases, in that order; junction bases with no gene match: 6. For the CDR3, the DNA is TGTGCCAGCAGTGAGCCAGACAGGGTTGAGACCCAGTACTTC. Protein: CASSEPDRVETQYF.

The sample holds a few counts of this clonotype. The chain recombines TRBV7-3 with TRBJ2-2; 8 bases align to TRBD2. CDR1 is SGHTA and CDR2 is FQGTGA in the germline V gene. The CDR3 sequence is 17 residues long. With V trimmed by 4 bases and J by 1 base, 8 bases remained unmatched. CDR3: CASSSHVSGRNTGELFF. The CDR3 coding sequence is TGTGCCAGCAGCTCCCACGTGAGCGGGAGGAACACCGGGGAGCTGTTTTTT.

As to this clonotype: A read error may produce the germline difference seen at one junction end. The chain uses TRBV6-2 or TRBV6-3 and TRBJ2-5; 8 bases map to TRBD2. Germline V gene data show CDR1 as MNHEY and CDR2 as SVGEGT. The CDR3 runs to 12 residues. The CDR3 region is CASGYTGGGQYF. The CDR3 nucleotides are TGTGCCAGCGGTTACACGGGAGGGGGCCAGTACTTC.

This clonotype was counted only a few times. This rearrangement joins TRBV6-1 to TRBJ1-5; 10 bases match TRBD1. V lost 5 bases, J lost 6 bases, and 7 bases stayed unmatched. From germline, CDR1 is MNHNS and CDR2 SASEGT. The CDR3 consists of 15 residues. Here the CDR3 DNA reads TGTGCCAGCAGTCCAAAGACAGGGGGCTCTCAGCCCCAGCATTTT. It yields the protein CASSPKTGGSQPQHF.

To note about this clonotype: The junction differs from germline at one of its ends, possibly a read error. The J gene is TRBJ2-4, the V gene TRBV20-1; possibly TRBD2 for D (5 bases). Germline V gives CDR1 DFQATT, CDR2 SNEGSKA (reference sequence). The CDR3 extends over 17 amino acids. This CDR3 reads CSARTEIGLQAKNTQYF. CDR3 nucleotides: TGCAGTGCTAGGACCGAGATTGGACTCCAGGCCAAAAACACTCAGTACTTC.

This sequence joins TRBV4-2 and TRBJ1-2, with TRBD1 as a possible D gene (5 bases). V was pared by 0 bases and J by 8 bases, with 10 bases between. The germline V gene has CDR1 LGHNA and CDR2 YNFKEQ. The CDR3 covers 13 residues. The chain's CDR3 is CASSQDSGRGYTF. For the CDR3, the DNA is TGTGCCAGCAGCCAAGATTCAGGGAGGGGCTACACCTTC.

The chain combines TRBV29-1 with TRBJ1-1; D is perhaps TRBD1 (5 bases). Germline V gene lookup returns CDR1 SQVTM and CDR2 ANQGSEA. The CDR3 is made up of 11 amino acids. The V end was cut by 5 bases, the J end by 7 bases, with 11 bases between. DNA for the CDR3: TGCAGCGTTTCCGGGACCGGTGAAGCTTTCTTT. The encoded protein is CSVSGTGEAFF.

This clonotype was seen only once. This chain joins TRBV29-1 and TRBJ2-7; 8 nucleotides align to TRBD1. The CDR3 covers 13 residues. Germline CDR1 is SQVTM and CDR2 is ANQGSEA. With 2 bases clipped from V and 6 bases from J, the junction kept 6 bases outside the gene matches. The CDR3 region is CSVEPQGETEQYF. The CDR3 nucleotides are TGCAGCGTTGAACCACAGGGGGAAACCGAGCAGTACTTC.

There are a few counts of this clonotype. This chain joins TRBV7-9 and TRBJ1-2, with 7 bases identical to TRBD1. This CDR3 spans 13 amino acids. The germline CDR1 and CDR2 sequences are SEHNR and FQNEAQ (reference sequence). V shed 5 bases, J shed 6 bases, and the junction held 6 bases outside the gene matches. DNA for the CDR3: TGTGCCAGCAGCCGAGGGGGCCATAATGGCTACACCTTC. Its translation: CASSRGGHNGYTF. The variable domain in full, completed from reference TRBV7-9 and TRBJ1-2, reads DTGVSQNPRHKITKRGQNVTFRCDPISEHNRLYWYRQTLGQGPEFLTYFQNEAQLEKSRLLSDRFSAERPKGSFSTLEIQRTEQGDSAMYLCASSRGGHNGYTFGSGTRLTVV.

This clonotype showed up just a few times. The chain combines TRBV11-2 with TRBJ2-5, with 9 bases fitting TRBD2. The CDR3 covers 14 residues. Trimming cost V 3 bases and J 5 bases; bases outside gene matches: 4. Germline V CDR1 and CDR2: SGHAT, FQNNGV. The CDR3 DNA reads as TGTGCCAGCAGCTTTCCTAGCGGGGTGGAGACCCAGTACTTC. Amino acid sequence: CASSFPSGVETQYF.

This chain uses TRBV11-1 with TRBJ2-5, with D hard to call. Germline loops: CDR1 SGHAT, CDR2 FQDESV (reference sequence). Trimming removed 6 bases at V and 0 bases at J, with 5 bases between. The CDR3 spans 12 residues. CDR3 protein: CASSRYQETQYF. CDR3 DNA: TGTGCCAGCAGTCGGTACCAAGAGACCCAGTACTTC.

The chain employs TRBV7-3 and TRBJ2-7; D perhaps matches TRBD2 (6 bases). Germline lookup yields CDR1 SGHTA and CDR2 FQGTGA. Trimming removed 1 base at V and 3 bases at J, with 13 bases between. The CDR3 is made up of 15 amino acids. The CDR3 sequence is CASSLIGQGGYEQYF. As DNA, the CDR3 is TGTGCCAGCAGCTTAATAGGCCAGGGAGGCTACGAGCAGTACTTC. Full variable domain (missing parts from reference TRBV7-3 and TRBJ2-7): GAGVSQTPSNKVTEKGKYVELRCDPISGHTALYWYRQSLGQGPEFLIYFQGTGAADDSGLPNDRFFAVRPEGSVSTLKIQRTERGDSAVYLCASSLIGQGGYEQYFGPGTRLTVT.

The V call is TRBV10-2, the J call TRBJ1-3, with D hard to call. Per germline, CDR1 WSHSY and CDR2 SAAADI. This CDR3 region has 13 residues. V was clipped by 8 bases and J by 0 bases, with 8 bases between them. CDR3 nucleotides: TGCGCCAGCGGTGCCATCTCTGGAAACACCATATATTTT. Its protein product is CASGAISGNTIYF.

The CDR3 nucleotides read TGCAGCGTTGAGTCTATTACTCCGGCGGCCACTGAAGCTTTCTTT. Translation gives CSVESITPAATEAFF. The V and J genes are TRBV29-1 and TRBJ1-1; D is uncertain. The V end was cut by 3 bases, the J end by 4 bases, with 18 bases between. Germline loops: CDR1 SQVTM, CDR2 ANQGSEA. This CDR3 contains 15 residues. The full variable domain, its missing parts supplied by reference TRBV29-1 and TRBJ1-1, is SAVISQKPSRDICQRGTSLTIQCQVDSQVTMMFWYRQQPGQSLTLIATANQGSEATYESGFVIDKFPISRPNLTFSTLTVSNMSPEDSSIYLCSVESITPAATEAFFGQGTRLTVV.

This clonotype was recorded a few times. The V and J genes are TRBV11-1 and TRBJ2-5; D could derive from TRBD1 or TRBD2 (6 bases each). Per the germline V gene, CDR1 is SGHAT and CDR2 is FQDESV (reference sequence). Between the trimmed V and J ends, which lost 2 bases and 5 bases, there was a span of 15 bases. The CDR3 length is 15 residues. In nucleotides, the CDR3 is TGTGCCAGCAGCTTAATCTTAGGGGGGCTGGAGACCCAGTACTTC. As protein: CASSLILGGLETQYF. The full variable domain, in which reference TRBV11-1 and TRBJ2-5 provide the parts outside the CDR3, is EAEVAQSPRYKITEKSQAVAFWCDPISGHATLYWYRQILGQGPELLVQFQDESVVDDSQLPKDRFSAERLKGVDSTLKIQPAELGDSAMYLCASSLILGGLETQYFGPGTRLLVL.

The chain links TRBV7-6 to TRBJ2-1; D possibly corresponds to TRBD2 (5 bases). V was pared by 1 base and J by 0 bases, with 10 bases between. The CDR3 length is 16 residues. From germline, CDR1 is SGHVS and CDR2 FNYEAQ. This chain's CDR3 is CASSLVSGSSYNEQFF. As DNA, the CDR3 is TGTGCCAGCAGCTTAGTGTCGGGGAGCTCCTACAATGAGCAGTTCTTC.

The rearrangement uses TRBV7-3 and TRBJ2-2, with unresolved D. Trimming took 0 bases from V and 6 from J, leaving 8 bases between them. CDR1 and CDR2 (germline): SGHTA, FQGTGA. The CDR3 length is 14 residues. The CDR3 sequence is CASSLTGSSGELFF. Here the CDR3 DNA reads TGTGCCAGCAGCTTAACCGGATCTTCCGGGGAGCTGTTTTTT.

This clonotype has a handful of counts. The chain has TRBV7-6 and TRBJ2-7; a possible D gene is TRBD1 (6 bases). This CDR3 region has 16 residues. Looked up from germline, CDR1 is SGHVS and CDR2 is FNYEAQ. The V end lost 1 base, the J end lost 2 bases, and 15 bases lay between the germline ends. CDR3: CASSLGGRGSTYEQYF. The CDR3 nucleotides are TGTGCCAGCAGCTTAGGCGGCAGGGGCAGTACCTACGAGCAGTACTTC.

In its sample, this clonotype was seen once. The chain links TRBV7-9 to TRBJ2-7; 13 bases are a match to TRBD2. Germline CDR1 and CDR2: SEHNR and FQNEAQ (reference sequence). The CDR3 sequence is 15 residues long. V shed 5 bases and J 6 bases; nucleotides not matched to a gene: 7. CDR3 residues: CASSRPGLAGTEQYF. DNA of the CDR3: TGTGCCAGCAGCCGGCCGGGACTAGCGGGAACCGAGCAGTACTTC.

V usage is TRBV5-6 and J usage is TRBJ1-5, with a possible D match to TRBD1 (5 bases). Germline-derived CDR1 and CDR2 are SGHDT and YYEEEE. V gave up 4 bases and J gave up 9 bases, with 23 bases separating them. CDR3 length equals 16 residues. CDR3: CASSVKGVGGIRPQHF. The CDR3 region has the DNA TGTGCCAGCAGCGTCAAGGGAGTGGGGGGTATTCGGCCCCAGCATTTT.

The V and J genes are TRBV2 and TRBJ1-5; possibly TRBD1 for D (6 bases). This CDR3 comprises 13 residues. The V gene's germline CDR1 is SNHLY and CDR2 FYNNEI. V lost 4 bases to trimming and J lost 7 bases, with 11 bases between them. CDR3 residues: CASSVQGGQPQHF. Written as DNA, the CDR3 is TGTGCCAGCAGTGTACAGGGAGGGCAGCCCCAGCATTTT.

DNA of the CDR3: TGTGCCAGCGGAGGACAGGGTAGGGTGGCCGGGGAGCTGTTTTTT. As protein: CASGGQGRVAGELFF. The chain joins TRBV6-1 to TRBJ2-2, with TRBD1 identical over 8 bases. This CDR3 contains 15 residues. V gave up 8 bases and J gave up 6 bases; unmatched junction bases: 11. From germline, CDR1 is MNHNS and CDR2 SASEGT.